What follows are 31 T cell receptor beta chains derived from one specimen sequenced in a study of metastatic and nonmetastatic thyroid tumors. TCRdb re-analyzed the PCR reads using MiXCR. Here the sample spans approximately 15,000 clones, roughly a third being singletons. Each patient went into thyroid surgery without having received any treatment. Sequencing input: tumor tissue. Receptor source: a male donor with papillary thyroid cancer or a benign thyroid nodule (not recorded which). Some clones in this sample may be carry-over from other donors' samples.

On this clone itself: Other DNA sequences within the sample encode an identical CDR3. The J gene is TRBJ2-7, the V gene TRBV11-2; 10 nucleotides agree with TRBD1. The ends lost 3 bases at V and 5 bases at J; junction bases unmatched: 10. This CDR3 spans 16 amino acids. Germline loops: CDR1 SGHAT, CDR2 FQNNGV. CDR3 sequence (DNA): TGTGCCAGCAGCTTCCCTCCAGGGACAGGGGTAGACGAGCAGTACTTC. Its translation is CASSFPPGTGVDEQYF.

J is TRBJ1-2 and V is TRBV7-9; no definite D call. From germline, CDR1 is SEHNR and CDR2 FQNEAQ (reference sequence). This CDR3 spans 14 amino acids. V was trimmed by 2 bases and J by 5 bases, leaving 12 bases between them. DNA of the CDR3: TGTGCCAGCAGCTTATCCTGCAGACTTTATGGCTACACCTTC. Protein product: CASSLSCRLYGYTF.

This clone is termed medium-sized. The V gene is TRBV5-1, the J gene TRBJ1-2; D gene ambiguous. Trimming removed 7 bases at V and 0 bases at J, with 7 bases between. Per germline, CDR1 SGHRS and CDR2 YFSETQ. CDR3 size: 12 residues. The CDR3, as DNA: TGCGCCAGCGGTGGGACTAACTATGGCTACACCTTC. Translating gives CASGGTNYGYTF.

This clone was seen at least ten times. The chain has TRBV24-1 and TRBJ2-1; weak D call: TRBD1 (6 bases). V lost 3 bases and J lost 10, with 15 bases in between. The CDR3 runs 14 residues. The germline gives CDR1 KGHDR, CDR2 SFDVKD. The CDR3 sequence is CATSDEGVWSEQFF. As DNA, the CDR3 is TGTGCCACCAGTGATGAGGGGGTTTGGTCCGAGCAGTTCTTC.

This chain uses TRBV6-2 or TRBV6-3 with TRBJ2-7, with TRBD2 as a possible D gene (6 bases). From germline, CDR1 is MNHEY and CDR2 SVGEGT. Trimming shortened V by 7 bases and J by 7 bases, and 11 bases separated the two germline ends. This CDR3 has 11 amino acids. In DNA form, the CDR3 reads TGTGCCAGCACCCGTGGGAGGGAGCAGTACTTC. It codes for CASTRGREQYF.

This clone was found many times. Within the sample, other DNA sequences also encode this same CDR3. J is TRBJ2-2 and V is TRBV24-1; maybe TRBD2 (6 bases). The CDR3 loop spans 17 amino acids. V lost 0 bases and J 4 bases, leaving 14 bases between the germline ends. CDR1 is KGHDR and CDR2 is SFDVKD in the germline V gene. CDR3 region: CATSDLGIGSTTGELFF. DNA for the CDR3: TGTGCCACCAGTGATTTGGGGATCGGGAGTACCACCGGGGAGCTGTTTTTT.

The J gene is TRBJ1-5, the V gene TRBV4-2; D not resolved. V was pared by 4 bases and J by 8 bases, with 18 bases between. The CDR3 is 15 amino acids. Germline V gene data show CDR1 as LGHNA and CDR2 as YNFKEQ. This CDR3 reads CASSRYRSPIEPQHF. In DNA, the CDR3 is TGTGCCAGCAGCCGATACCGGTCTCCTATTGAGCCCCAGCATTTT.

The V and J genes are TRBV5-1 and TRBJ1-1, with D perhaps matching TRBD1 (5 bases). V was trimmed by 6 bases and J by 1 base, leaving 10 bases between them. Germline values: CDR1 SGHRS, CDR2 YFSETQ. The CDR3 has 13 residues. This CDR3 reads CASTIQGNTEAFF. As DNA, the CDR3 is TGCGCCAGCACCATCCAGGGGAACACTGAAGCTTTCTTT.

This clone was picked up many times. This chain uses TRBV30 with TRBJ1-1, with no clear D. This CDR3 spans 15 amino acids. Germline values: CDR1 GTSNPN, CDR2 SVGIG (reference sequence). V gave up 0 bases and J gave up 1 base, with 12 bases separating them. As DNA, the CDR3 is TGTGCCTGGAGTGTCAGTCCCGTACCGAACACTGAAGCTTTCTTT. This translates into CAWSVSPVPNTEAFF.

By its share, this clone is medium-sized. This rearrangement joins TRBV4-2 to TRBJ2-1, with D unclear. V was pared by 3 bases and J by 5 bases, with 8 bases between. CDR3 length: 13 amino acids. Germline V CDR1 and CDR2: LGHNA, YNFKEQ. In DNA, the CDR3 is TGTGCCAGCAGCCAGAGACTTGACAATGAGCAGTTCTTC. This gives the protein CASSQRLDNEQFF.

Details on this clone: An end of the junction does not agree with germline; a read error may underlie this. The rearrangement joins TRBV11-2 to TRBJ1-1; D possibly corresponds to TRBD1 (5 bases). The V gene's germline CDR1 is SGHAT and CDR2 FQNNGV. This CDR3 comprises 14 residues. The CDR3 DNA is TGTGCCAGAAGCTTAGGGGTAGCGAACACTGAAGCTGTCTTT. It yields the protein CARSLGVANTEAVF.

This clone qualifies as medium-sized. V gene TRBV19 combines with J gene TRBJ1-3; a possible D gene is TRBD1 (5 bases). Germline CDR1 LNHDA, CDR2 SQIVND (reference sequence). The CDR3 extends over 13 amino acids. V dropped 4 bases and J dropped 10 bases, with 14 bases sitting between them. CDR3 region: CASSKAGTSTIYF. The CDR3 DNA sequence: TGTGCCAGTAGTAAGGCGGGGACGTCGACCATATATTTT.

This clone has ten or more counts. The chain has TRBV29-1 and TRBJ1-1; D is uncertain. The CDR3 loop spans 13 amino acids. Germline CDR1 SQVTM, CDR2 ANQGSEA. Trimming left V 4 bases short and J 1 base short, with 10 bases between. In DNA, the CDR3 is TGCAGCGTTGCGTCTGACCCGAACACTGAAGCTTTCTTT. This codes for CSVASDPNTEAFF.

This clone was seen only a few times. V usage is TRBV19 and J usage is TRBJ1-2; no definite D call. The CDR3 is made up of 14 amino acids. Germline assignment: CDR1 LNHDA and CDR2 SQIVND (reference sequence). V was trimmed by 5 bases and J by 8 bases, leaving 18 bases between them. The CDR3: CASSPDFSPRGYTF. CDR3 DNA sequence: TGTGCCAGTAGTCCCGACTTCTCCCCAAGGGGCTACACCTTC.

This clone was counted between two and nine times. This chain uses TRBV6-5 with TRBJ2-3; 7 bases fit TRBD1. The germline CDR1 and CDR2 sequences are MNHEY and SVGAGI. V was clipped by 6 bases and J by 3 bases; unmatched bases: 15. This CDR3 comprises 17 residues. CDR3 region: CASRLDRELSMTDTQYF. CDR3 bases: TGTGCCAGCAGGTTAGACAGGGAATTGAGCATGACAGATACGCAGTATTTT.

This clone was seen a single time. The junction departs from germline at one end; a sequencing error may be responsible. V is TRBV28 and J is TRBJ1-1; TRBD1 is a possible D gene (5 bases). Germline V CDR1 and CDR2: MDHEN, SYDVKM. The CDR3 extends over 13 amino acids. The CDR3 sequence: CASSFPGVTESFF. CDR3 sequence (DNA): TGTGCCAGCAGTTTCCCGGGGGTAACTGAATCTTTCTTT. Filled out from reference TRBV28 and TRBJ1-1, the complete variable domain reads DVKVTQSSRYLVKRTGEKVFLECVQDMDHENMFWYRQDPGLGLRLIYFSYDVKMKEKGDIPEGYSVSREKKERFSLILESASTNQTSMYLCASSFPGVTESFFGQGTRLTVV.

This clone was seen at least ten times. The genes are TRBV20-1 and TRBJ1-1; weak D call: TRBD1 (5 bases). CDR3 size: 14 residues. Germline-derived CDR1 and CDR2 are DFQATT and SNEGSKA (reference sequence). V lost 6 bases and J 2 bases, leaving 16 bases between the germline ends. CDR3 amino acids: CSAQNLGGNTEAFF. CDR3 coding DNA: TGCAGTGCACAAAATCTTGGGGGAAACACTGAAGCTTTCTTT.

This clone is labeled medium-sized. The chain uses TRBV6-1 and TRBJ2-3; TRBD2 matches 8 bases. The CDR3 sequence is 12 residues long. Trimming at V came to 7 bases and at J to 10 bases, leaving 7 bases not matched to a gene. Germline V lookup: CDR1 MNHNS, CDR2 SASEGT. CDR3 DNA sequence: TGTGCCAGCATCGGAGAGACTAGCGCGCAGTATTTT. It encodes CASIGETSAQYF.

By sample share, this clone is medium-sized. V gene TRBV25-1 combines with J gene TRBJ1-1; D is undetermined. CDR3 length equals 12 residues. V was clipped by 7 bases and J by 0 bases, with 6 bases between them. Looked up from germline, CDR1 is MGHDK and CDR2 is SYGVNS. CDR3 amino acids: CASKAVNTEAFF. The CDR3 DNA sequence: TGTGCCAGCAAGGCGGTGAACACTGAAGCTTTCTTT.

This clone is a singleton in its sample. The CDR3 sequence: CSASPGGANEKLFF. In DNA form, the CDR3 reads TGCAGTGCTAGTCCAGGGGGCGCAAATGAAAAACTGTTTTTT. This sequence joins TRBV20-1 and TRBJ1-4, with 8 nucleotides matching TRBD1. The J segment lost 5 bases and the V segment lost 3 bases, leaving 5 bases of the junction unmatched. This CDR3 contains 14 residues. Looked up from germline, CDR1 is DFQATT and CDR2 is SNEGSKA (reference sequence).

Here the CDR3 reads CASAYAGELFF. The CDR3 nucleotides are TGTGCCAGCGCTTACGCCGGGGAGCTGTTTTTT. This chain joins TRBV3-1 and TRBJ2-2; no clear D. Trimming left V 8 bases short and J 6 bases short, with 7 bases between. The CDR3 has 11 amino acids. Germline V gene sequence: CDR1 LGHDT, CDR2 YNNKEL (reference sequence).

This chain uses TRBV28 with TRBJ1-1, with a weak D call TRBD1 (5 bases). V was shortened by 5 bases and J by 11 bases, with 21 bases between the two germline ends. Germline values: CDR1 MDHEN, CDR2 SYDVKM. This CDR3 contains 14 residues. The CDR3 reads CASSIGAIPLGAFF. In nucleotides, the CDR3 is TGTGCCAGCAGTATCGGGGCCATACCCCTGGGGGCTTTCTTT.

The sample holds many counts of this clone. CDR3: CASSLLRDPDNEQFF. CDR3 in DNA: TGTGCCAGCAGCTTACTTCGGGACCCGGACAATGAGCAGTTCTTC. The genes are TRBV7-4 and TRBJ2-1; D is tentatively TRBD1 or TRBD2 (5 bases each). The CDR3 sequence is 15 residues long. The V end lost 2 bases, the J end lost 5 bases, and 13 bases lay between the germline ends. Germline V gene lookup returns CDR1 SGHVT and CDR2 SQSDAQ. Complete variable domain (other parts from reference TRBV7-4 and TRBJ2-1): GAGVSQSPRYKVAKRGRDVALRCDSISGHVTLYWYRQTLGQGSEVLTYSQSDAQRDKSGRPSGRFSAERPERSVSTLKIQRTEQGDSAVYLCASSLLRDPDNEQFFGPGTRLTVL.

This clone rates as medium-sized. The chain couples TRBV5-1 to TRBJ1-4; TRBD1 agrees at 8 bases. The CDR3 sequence is 14 residues long. Germline values: CDR1 SGHRS, CDR2 YFSETQ. The V and J ends lost 0 bases and 5 bases, in that order; junction bases with no gene match: 0. The CDR3 loop reads CASSLDRGNEKLFF. CDR3 in DNA: TGCGCCAGCAGCTTGGACAGGGGGAATGAAAAACTGTTTTTT. Filled out from reference TRBV5-1 and TRBJ1-4, the complete variable domain reads KAGVTQTPRYLIKTRGQQVTLSCSPISGHRSVSWYQQTPGQGLQFLFEYFSETQRNKGNFPGRFSGRQFSNSRSEMNVSTLELGDSALYLCASSLDRGNEKLFFGSGTQLSVL.

This clone was detected ten times or more. The J gene is TRBJ1-5, the V gene TRBV6-1, with D possibly being TRBD1 (5 bases). Germline assignment: CDR1 MNHNS and CDR2 SASEGT. The V and J ends lost 5 bases and 7 bases respectively, with 12 bases between them. This CDR3 has 13 residues. The chain's CDR3 is CASSFARGQPQHF. CDR3 sequence (DNA): TGTGCCAGCAGTTTCGCCCGGGGGCAGCCCCAGCATTTT.

Points on this clone: At one end, the junction sequence differs from germline, possibly due to a read error. The J gene is TRBJ2-2, the V gene TRBV6-1, with 7 bases fitting TRBD2. The germline gives CDR1 MNHNS, CDR2 SASEGT. This CDR3 comprises 15 residues. DNA of the CDR3: TGCGCCAGCAGTGAAGCGGGACTCAACACCGGGGAGCTGTTTTTT. Residues: CASSEAGLNTGELFF.

This chain links TRBV12-3 or TRBV12-4 with TRBJ1-5; possible D gene TRBD1, 5 bases. The V end lost 4 bases, the J end lost 3 bases, and 13 bases lay between the germline ends. The CDR3 is made up of 15 amino acids. CDR3 loop: CASSSDGTLNQPQHF. The CDR3 bases are TGTGCCAGCAGTTCGGACGGGACTCTCAATCAGCCCCAGCATTTT.

The V call is TRBV4-1, the J call TRBJ2-1; 7 bases are shared with TRBD2. CDR1 is MGHRA, CDR2 YSYEKL, per germline. Losses at the gene ends were 5 bases for V and 7 bases for J; bases not matched to a gene: 14. CDR3 length equals 16 residues. The chain's CDR3 is CASSTPGTIGRNEQFF. The CDR3, as DNA: TGCGCCAGCAGCACCCCCGGGACTATTGGGAGAAATGAGCAGTTCTTC.

This clone has just a few counts. J is TRBJ1-6 and V is TRBV6-1; 8 bases line up with TRBD1. J gave up 6 bases and V 5 bases, and 3 bases lay outside the gene matches. The CDR3 loop spans 14 amino acids. Per germline, CDR1 MNHNS and CDR2 SASEGT. The CDR3 region has the DNA TGTGCCAGCAGTCTAGGACAGGGTAATTCACCCCTCCACTTT. This sequence encodes CASSLGQGNSPLHF.

This clone was found many times. The rearrangement uses TRBV7-6 and TRBJ2-7, with 12 positions matching TRBD2. The CDR3 runs 15 residues. CDR1 SGHVS and CDR2 FNYEAQ come from the germline V gene. Trimming cost V 5 bases and J 5 bases; bases outside gene matches: 7. The CDR3 nucleotides are TGTGCCAGCAGCACCCTAGCGGGGGGGCGGGACGAGCAGTACTTC. Residues: CASSTLAGGRDEQYF.

This sequence joins TRBV9 and TRBJ2-3; 11 bases align to TRBD2. Germline V lookup: CDR1 SGDLS, CDR2 YYNGEE. J was trimmed by 6 bases and V by 2 bases; bases with no gene match: 8. CDR3 length equals 16 residues. The CDR3 loop is CASSVASGGPEDTQYF. CDR3 nucleotide sequence: TGTGCCAGCAGCGTGGCTAGCGGGGGGCCTGAGGATACGCAGTATTTT.